The 2 T cell receptor beta chains listed next were all sequenced from one sample in a study of shared clonotypes between healthy human individuals. Clones were sequenced by immunoSEQ multiplex PCR, and TCRdb holds only the in-frame ones, with some missing. The table records under 1 million clones, 96% of them present only once. Naive CD8 isolation took CD45RO-negative cells positively selected for CCR7 and excluded terminally differentiated effector memory CD45RA+ cells. Input material: naive CD8+ T cells sorted from blood. These receptors all come from a man under 40 in good health.

This clone was picked up a small number of times. The same CDR3 is also encoded by other DNA sequences in this sample. V gene TRBV19 combines with J gene TRBJ2-7; D gene unclear. Germline V gene sequence: CDR1 LNHDA, CDR2 SQIVND (reference sequence). V was cut by 5 bases and J by 3 bases, with 5 bases left in between. The length of the CDR3 is 11 residues. The CDR3 sequence: CASSGGYEQYF. The CDR3 DNA follows: TGTGCCAGTAGTGGCGGCTACGAGCAGTACTTC.

The V call is TRBV7-3, the J call TRBJ2-7; 7 bases are shared with TRBD1. The trim removed 4 bases at V and 5 bases at J, leaving 8 bases unmatched. This CDR3 is 14 amino acids long. Germline loops: CDR1 SGHTA, CDR2 FQGTGA. CDR3 protein: CASSSGQAGHEQYF. For the CDR3, the DNA is TGTGCCAGCAGCTCCGGACAGGCTGGGCACGAGCAGTACTTC.